This T cell receptor beta chain originates from a study of cytomegalovirus exposure and HLA in healthy donors. The CDR3 has 14 amino acids. V trimming: 1 base; J trimming: 7 bases; junction bases outside the gene matches: 6. Germline values: CDR1 MGHRA, CDR2 YSYEKL. Among the 120 subjects of the validation cohort, separate from the roughly 700-subject first cohort, were the donors. The assay was immunoSEQ multiplex PCR, and TCRdb's table has in-frame clones only and misses some. The sample holds some 170,000 clones, just under 90% seen once. V usage is TRBV4-1 and J usage is TRBJ1-1; 7 positions agree with TRBD1. The material sequenced was PBMCs. This TCR was sampled from a woman between 25 and 40 years old in good health and CMV-seronegative. The CDR3 sequence: CASSQVQGLIEAFF. Here the CDR3 DNA reads TGCGCCAGCAGCCAAGTACAGGGGTTGATTGAAGCTTTCTTT.